This T cell receptor beta chain was profiled in a study of response to subunit inactivated influenza vaccine. V lost 5 bases, J lost 9 bases, and 6 bases stayed unmatched. The CDR3 totals 15 residues. CDR1 and CDR2 (germline): MDHEN, SYDVKM. This clonotype showed up just a few times. Its antigen is not known. Study-level results: Only a handful of new T cells, the authors suggested, are recruited with each seasonal influenza vaccination.

TCRdb re-called the RT-PCR reads through MiXCR, storing one row per CDR3 protein. The sample consists of 650,000 or so distinct CDR3 sequences, 14% of them appearing once. The starting material was PBMCs from blood, obtained around two weeks before vaccination. The chain has TRBV28 and TRBJ2-1; 14 positions match TRBD2. This TCR was sampled from a middle-aged man who received an inactivated influenza vaccine. CDR3 in amino acids: CASSLGLAGVGEQFF. In DNA, the CDR3 is TGTGCCAGCAGTCTGGGACTAGCGGGGGTTGGTGAGCAGTTCTTC. Drawing the rest from reference TRBV28 and TRBJ2-1, the complete variable domain is DVKVTQSSRYLVKRTGEKVFLECVQDMDHENMFWYRQDPGLGLRLIYFSYDVKMKEKGDIPEGYSVSREKKERFSLILESASTNQTSMYLCASSLGLAGVGEQFFGPGTRLTVL.